These T cell receptor beta chains were read from a single sample in a study of OX40 agonist ivuxolimab in advanced cancers. Assay: immunoSEQ multiplex PCR; the TCRdb copy retains only in-frame clones and omits some. The data show about 35,000 clones, roughly 80% seen once. The source was CD4+ or CD8+ T cells sorted from blood, collected in a trial of the OX40 agonist ivuxolimab. The receptors stem from an adult with an advanced solid tumor such as melanoma, head and neck, liver or kidney cancer. CDR3s include the opening cysteine and the closing phenylalanine or tryptophan. D genes are given only for firm matches. Size is omitted from some rows. Given values are once, few, many or a class for expanded clones.

CDR3: CASKRQIPTNEKLFF
DNA: TGTGCCAGCAAAAGACAAATTCCTACTAATGAAAAACTGTTTTTT
size: .
D: .
V: TRBV6-6
J: TRBJ1-4

CDR3: CATSRGSSGGLPTYEQYF
DNA: TGTGCCACCAGCAGAGGGTCTAGCGGGGGACTCCCAACCTACGAGCAGTACTTC
size: once
D: TRBD2
V: TRBV15
J: TRBJ2-7

CDR3: CASSQANWGSGELFF
DNA: TGTGCCAGCAGCCAAGCAAATTGGGGGTCCGGGGAGCTGTTTTTT
size: .
D: .
V: TRBV14
J: TRBJ2-2

CDR3: CASSPRDRSSGYGYTF
DNA: TGTGCCAGCTCACCCAGGGACCGGTCTAGCGGCTATGGCTACACCTTC
size: .
D: .
V: TRBV18
J: TRBJ1-2

CDR3: CASSLGVNTGELFF
DNA: TGTGCCAGCAGCTTGGGAGTTAACACCGGGGAGCTGTTTTTT
size: .
D: .
V: TRBV7-3
J: TRBJ2-2

CDR3: CASSLLPLGDTQYF
DNA: TGTGCCAGCAGTCTCCTCCCGCTTGGAGATACGCAGTATTTT
size: .
D: .
V: TRBV28
J: TRBJ2-3

CDR3: CATGGGGELFF
DNA: TGTGCCACTGGTGGGGGCGGGGAGCTGTTTTTT
size: .
D: .
V: TRBV10-3
J: TRBJ2-2

CDR3: CASLLGSGGREFF
DNA: TGTGCCAGTCTCCTAGGTAGCGGGGGAAGGGAGTTCTTC
size: once
D: TRBD2
V: TRBV28
J: TRBJ2-1

CDR3: CASSLGGGISPLHF
DNA: TGTGCCAGCAGCTTAGGTGGGGGGATTTCACCCCTCCACTTT
size: .
D: .
V: TRBV7-2
J: TRBJ1-6

CDR3: CASRLRTGTGESPLHF
DNA: TGTGCCAGCAGGCTAAGGACCGGGACAGGGGAATCACCCCTCCACTTT
size: .
D: TRBD1
V: TRBV14
J: TRBJ1-6

CDR3: CASSLGQGGETQYF
DNA: TGCGCCAGCAGCTTGGGACAGGGGGGAGAGACCCAGTACTTC
size: .
D: TRBD1
V: TRBV5-1
J: TRBJ2-5

CDR3: CASSRTGFETEAFF
DNA: TGTGCCAGCAGTCGGACGGGGTTCGAAACTGAAGCTTTCTTT
size: .
D: .
V: TRBV6-5
J: TRBJ1-1

CDR3: CASSLNDVVSGNTIYF
DNA: TGCGCCAGCAGCTTGAACGATGTAGTCTCTGGAAACACCATATATTTT
size: .
D: .
V: TRBV5-1
J: TRBJ1-3

CDR3: CASSSREVDPAETQYF
DNA: TGTGCCAGCAGCTCCCGGGAGGTCGATCCGGCAGAGACCCAGTACTTC
size: .
D: TRBD2
V: TRBV7-2
J: TRBJ2-5

CDR3: CASSRGLGGLEKLFF
DNA: TGCGCCAGCAGCCGGGGACTCGGGGGGCTCGAAAAACTGTTTTTT
size: .
D: .
V: TRBV5-1
J: TRBJ1-4

CDR3: CSVAGTRDQTDTQYF
DNA: TGCAGCGTGGCCGGGACTAGGGACCAAACAGATACGCAGTATTTT
size: .
D: TRBD2
V: TRBV29-1
J: TRBJ2-3

CDR3: CASSFGGTGLETQYF
DNA: TGTGCCAGCAGTTTTGGGGGGACAGGGTTGGAGACCCAGTACTTC
size: few
D: TRBD1
V: TRBV5-6
J: TRBJ2-5

CDR3: CASSLGLTYDTDTQYF
DNA: TGTGCCAGCAGCTTAGGACTGACTTACGACACAGATACGCAGTATTTT
size: .
D: .
V: TRBV11-2
J: TRBJ2-3

CDR3: CASSPQVSTDTQYF
DNA: TGTGCCAGCAGCCCACAGGTTTCCACAGATACGCAGTATTTT
size: .
D: .
V: TRBV7-9
J: TRBJ2-3

CDR3: CASSLIRPSESPLHF
DNA: TGTGCCAGCAGCCTAATTCGGCCGTCGGAATCACCCCTCCACTTT
size: .
D: .
V: TRBV7-2
J: TRBJ1-6

CDR3: CASSIGDRVAEKLFF
DNA: TGTGCCAGTAGTATTGGGGACAGGGTCGCTGAAAAACTGTTTTTT
size: .
D: TRBD1
V: TRBV19
J: TRBJ1-4

CDR3: CASNLAGGAKAEAFF
DNA: TGTGCCAGCAACTTAGCTGGGGGGGCAAAGGCTGAAGCTTTCTTT
size: once
D: .
V: TRBV7-9
J: TRBJ1-1

CDR3: CSVEDRLHSCEQYF
DNA: TGCAGCGTTGAGGACAGGCTTCACTCCTGCGAGCAGTACTTC
size: .
D: TRBD1
V: TRBV29-1
J: TRBJ2-7

CDR3: CASSREIAGVYEQFF
DNA: TGTGCCAGCAGCCGAGAAATAGCGGGAGTTTATGAGCAGTTCTTC
size: once
D: TRBD2
V: TRBV7-2
J: TRBJ2-1

CDR3: CASSLDARDAEQYF
DNA: TGTGCCAGCAGCTTGGATGCCCGAGACGCCGAGCAGTACTTC
size: .
D: .
V: TRBV5-6
J: TRBJ2-7

CDR3: CASSLVPSGGKNIQYF
DNA: TGTGCCAGCAGCTTAGTTCCCTCAGGGGGCAAAAACATTCAGTACTTC
size: .
D: TRBD1
V: TRBV7-6
J: TRBJ2-4

CDR3: CAISELGLSGANVLTF
DNA: TGTGCCATCAGTGAGTTGGGACTCTCTGGGGCCAACGTCCTGACTTTC
size: .
D: .
V: TRBV10-3
J: TRBJ2-6

CDR3: CASSQSPTGGGGYTF
DNA: TGTGCCAGCAGCCAATCGCCGACAGGGGGCGGTGGCTACACCTTC
size: .
D: TRBD1
V: TRBV4-2
J: TRBJ1-2

CDR3: CASSINGLDGYTF
DNA: TGTGCCAGTAGTATAAACGGGTTGGATGGCTACACCTTC
size: .
D: .
V: TRBV19
J: TRBJ1-2

CDR3: CASLQQGMTEAFF
DNA: TGTGCCAGCCTACAACAGGGGATGACTGAAGCTTTCTTT
size: .
D: TRBD1
V: TRBV5-4
J: TRBJ1-1

CDR3: CASSLYNEQFF
DNA: TGTGCCAGCAGCCTTTACAATGAGCAGTTCTTC
size: .
D: .
V: TRBV2
J: TRBJ2-1

CDR3: CASSMAGWSQYGYTF
DNA: TGTGCCAGTAGTATGGCAGGGTGGTCCCAGTATGGCTACACCTTC
size: .
D: .
V: TRBV19
J: TRBJ1-2

CDR3: CASSPGAGSRLFF
DNA: TGTGCCAGCTCACCAGGGGCAGGGAGTCGTCTGTTCTTC
size: .
D: .
V: TRBV18
J: TRBJ2-1

CDR3: CASSFRGGEETQYF
DNA: TGTGCCAGCAGTTTTAGAGGGGGCGAAGAGACCCAGTACTTC
size: .
D: TRBD1
V: TRBV7-8
J: TRBJ2-5

CDR3: CASSYDRLANYGYTF
DNA: TGTGCCAGTAGTTATGACAGACTAGCTAACTATGGCTACACCTTC
size: .
D: .
V: TRBV19
J: TRBJ1-2

CDR3: CASIGSQVEAFF
DNA: TGTGCCAGCATTGGGAGCCAGGTTGAAGCTTTCTTT
size: once
D: .
V: TRBV28
J: TRBJ1-1

CDR3: CASGLGGFNTEAFF
DNA: TGCGCCAGCGGCCTTGGAGGGTTTAACACTGAAGCTTTCTTT
size: .
D: .
V: TRBV5-1
J: TRBJ1-1

CDR3: CASSRTGLYEQYF
DNA: TGTGCCAGCTCTCGGACAGGACTCTACGAGCAGTACTTC
size: .
D: TRBD1
V: TRBV6-5
J: TRBJ2-7

CDR3: CATRQGNTIYF
DNA: TGTGCCACCCGACAGGGAAACACCATATATTTT
size: .
D: .
V: TRBV14
J: TRBJ1-3

CDR3: CASGLAGTSTYEQYF
DNA: TGCGCCAGCGGACTAGCCGGGACTAGCACCTACGAGCAGTACTTC
size: .
D: TRBD2
V: TRBV5-1
J: TRBJ2-7

CDR3: CASSLVGQETQYF
DNA: TGTGCCAGCAGCTTAGTTGGACAAGAGACCCAGTACTTC
size: once
D: .
V: TRBV7-9
J: TRBJ2-5

CDR3: CASRGGDNSYNSPLHF
DNA: TGTGCCAGTAGAGGGGGGGACAACTCCTATAATTCACCCCTCCACTTT
size: .
D: .
V: TRBV19
J: TRBJ1-6

CDR3: CASRRDGNSPLHF
DNA: TGTGCCAGCAGACGCGACGGGAATTCACCCCTCCACTTT
size: .
D: .
V: TRBV6-5
J: TRBJ1-6

CDR3: CASRLLGVEKLFF
DNA: TGTGCCAGTAGATTACTTGGGGTTGAAAAACTGTTTTTT
size: .
D: .
V: TRBV19
J: TRBJ1-4

CDR3: CASSPKGAGANVLTF
DNA: TGTGCCAGCAGCCCCAAGGGGGCTGGGGCCAACGTCCTGACTTTC
size: .
D: .
V: TRBV9
J: TRBJ2-6

CDR3: CASSPRGGQAQPQHF
DNA: TGTGCCAGCAGCCCTCGGGGGGGACAGGCACAGCCCCAGCATTTT
size: .
D: TRBD1
V: TRBV2
J: TRBJ1-5

CDR3: CASRTHQGAVTQYF
DNA: TGCGCCAGCAGAACTCACCAGGGGGCCGTTACGCAGTATTTT
size: once
D: TRBD1
V: TRBV5-1
J: TRBJ2-3

CDR3: CASSPGPSTDTQYF
DNA: TGTGCCAGCAGCCCCGGGCCTAGCACAGATACGCAGTATTTT
size: .
D: .
V: TRBV7-2
J: TRBJ2-3

CDR3: CASSVVAGESEQYF
DNA: TGTGCCAGCAGCGTAGTCGCAGGGGAAAGCGAGCAGTACTTC
size: once
D: .
V: TRBV9
J: TRBJ2-7

CDR3: CASSPPSGGGGGYTF
DNA: TGCGCCAGCAGCCCTCCAAGCGGAGGGGGAGGTGGCTACACCTTC
size: once
D: .
V: TRBV5-1
J: TRBJ1-2

CDR3: CASSFLGDEQFF
DNA: TGCGCCAGCAGCTTTCTGGGGGATGAGCAGTTCTTC
size: few
D: .
V: TRBV5-1
J: TRBJ2-1

CDR3: CASSRLAGGGELFF
DNA: TGCGCCAGCAGCAGACTAGCGGGAGGCGGGGAGCTGTTTTTT
size: .
D: TRBD2
V: TRBV5-1
J: TRBJ2-2

CDR3: CASSLGPPGRGIPEKLFF
DNA: TGTGCCAGCAGTTTGGGTCCCCCGGGAAGGGGGATCCCTGAAAAACTGTTTTTT
size: .
D: .
V: TRBV27
J: TRBJ1-4

CDR3: CASSLFYRATEAFF
DNA: TGTGCCAGCAGCCTCTTCTACAGGGCCACTGAAGCTTTCTTT
size: .
D: .
V: TRBV5-6
J: TRBJ1-1

CDR3: CASSQGGGRDTGELFF
DNA: TGCGCCAGCAGCCAAGGGGGCGGGAGAGACACCGGGGAGCTGTTTTTT
size: few
D: TRBD2
V: TRBV4-1
J: TRBJ2-2